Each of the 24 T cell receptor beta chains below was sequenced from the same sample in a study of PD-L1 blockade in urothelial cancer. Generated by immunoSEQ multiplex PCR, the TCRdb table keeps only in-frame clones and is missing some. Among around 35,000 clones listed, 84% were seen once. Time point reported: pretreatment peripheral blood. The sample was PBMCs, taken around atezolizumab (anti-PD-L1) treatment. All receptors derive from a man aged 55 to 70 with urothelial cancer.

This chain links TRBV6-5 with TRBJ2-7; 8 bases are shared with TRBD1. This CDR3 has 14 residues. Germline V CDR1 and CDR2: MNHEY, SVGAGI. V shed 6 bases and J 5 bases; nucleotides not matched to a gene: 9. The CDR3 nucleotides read TGTGCCAGCAGAAGGACAGGGACCATCCACGAGCAGTACTTC. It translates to CASRRTGTIHEQYF.

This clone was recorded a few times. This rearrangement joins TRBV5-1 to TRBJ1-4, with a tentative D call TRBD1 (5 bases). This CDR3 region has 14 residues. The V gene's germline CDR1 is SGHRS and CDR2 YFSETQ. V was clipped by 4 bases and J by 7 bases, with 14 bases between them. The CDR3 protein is CASSPDSYLEKLFF. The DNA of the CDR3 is TGCGCCAGCAGCCCCGACAGCTACCTTGAAAAACTGTTTTTT. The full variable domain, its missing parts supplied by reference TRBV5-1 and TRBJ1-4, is KAGVTQTPRYLIKTRGQQVTLSCSPISGHRSVSWYQQTPGQGLQFLFEYFSETQRNKGNFPGRFSGRQFSNSRSEMNVSTLELGDSALYLCASSPDSYLEKLFFGSGTQLSVL.

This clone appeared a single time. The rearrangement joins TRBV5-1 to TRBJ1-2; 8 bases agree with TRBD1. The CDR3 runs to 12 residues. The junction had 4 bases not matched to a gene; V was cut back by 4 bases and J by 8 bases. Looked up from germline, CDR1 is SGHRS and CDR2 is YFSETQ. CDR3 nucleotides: TGCGCCAGCAGCATGGACAGGGACGGCTACACCTTC. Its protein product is CASSMDRDGYTF.

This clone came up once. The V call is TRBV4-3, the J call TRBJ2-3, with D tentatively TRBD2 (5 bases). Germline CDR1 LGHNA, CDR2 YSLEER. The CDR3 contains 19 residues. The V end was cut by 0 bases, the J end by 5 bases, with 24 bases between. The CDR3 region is CASSQDALDGRSWRDTQYF. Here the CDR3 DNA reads TGCGCCAGCAGCCAAGATGCTTTAGATGGGAGATCGTGGAGAGATACGCAGTATTTT.

The CDR3 protein is CASSLEASGGYNEQFF. Written as DNA, the CDR3 is TGTGCCAGCAGCTTAGAGGCTAGCGGGGGTTACAATGAGCAGTTCTTC. This chain connects TRBV7-2 to TRBJ2-1, with TRBD2 matching over 10 bases. Germline CDR1 and CDR2: SGHTA and FQGNSA. The CDR3 is 16 residues long. J gave up 4 bases and V 1 base, and 4 bases lay outside the gene matches. Filled out from reference TRBV7-2 and TRBJ2-1, the complete variable domain reads GAGVSQSPSNKVTEKGKDVELRCDPISGHTALYWYRQSLGQGLEFLIYFQGNSAPDKSGLPSDRFSAERTGGSVSTLTIQRTQQEDSAVYLCASSLEASGGYNEQFFGPGTRLTVL.

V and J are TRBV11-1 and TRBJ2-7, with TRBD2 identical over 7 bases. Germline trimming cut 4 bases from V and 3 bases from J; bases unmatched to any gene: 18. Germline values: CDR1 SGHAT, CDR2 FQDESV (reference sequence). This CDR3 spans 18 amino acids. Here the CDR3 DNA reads TGTGCCAGCAGCTCCCTTTGGGGAGGGCCAGGTGACTACTACGAGCAGTACTTC. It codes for CASSSLWGGPGDYYEQYF.

In nucleotides, the CDR3 is TGTGCCAGTAGAACAGCAGCAACTAATGAAAAACTGTTTTTT. It translates to CASRTAATNEKLFF. The chain couples TRBV19 to TRBJ1-4; no clear D gene. Germline lookup yields CDR1 LNHDA and CDR2 SQIVND (reference sequence). This CDR3 is 14 amino acids long. The V end was cut by 6 bases, the J end by 0 bases, with 8 bases between.

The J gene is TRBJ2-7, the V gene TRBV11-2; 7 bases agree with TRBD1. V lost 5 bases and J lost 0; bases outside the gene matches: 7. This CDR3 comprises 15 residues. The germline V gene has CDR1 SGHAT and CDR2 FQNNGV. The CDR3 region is CASSRERDSSYEQYF. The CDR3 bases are TGTGCCAGCAGCCGCGAGAGGGACAGCTCCTACGAGCAGTACTTC.

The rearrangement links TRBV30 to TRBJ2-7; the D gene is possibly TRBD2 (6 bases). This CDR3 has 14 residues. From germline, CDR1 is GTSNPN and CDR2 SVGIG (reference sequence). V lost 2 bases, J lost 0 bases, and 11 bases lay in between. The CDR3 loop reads CAWSRGGSSYEQYF. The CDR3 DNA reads TGTGCCTGGAGTAGGGGAGGTAGCTCCTACGAGCAGTACTTC.

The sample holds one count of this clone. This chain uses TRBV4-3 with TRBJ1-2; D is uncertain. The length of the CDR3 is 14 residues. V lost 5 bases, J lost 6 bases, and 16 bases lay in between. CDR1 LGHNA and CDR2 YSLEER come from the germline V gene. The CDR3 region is CASSIGLPSNGYTF. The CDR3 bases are TGCGCCAGCAGCATAGGACTCCCGTCCAATGGCTACACCTTC.

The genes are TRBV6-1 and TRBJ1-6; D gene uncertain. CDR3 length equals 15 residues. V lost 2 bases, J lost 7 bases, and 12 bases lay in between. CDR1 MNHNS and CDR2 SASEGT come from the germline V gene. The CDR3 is CASSESGGRNSPLHF. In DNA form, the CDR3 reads TGTGCCAGCAGTGAATCGGGAGGGAGGAATTCACCCCTCCACTTT.

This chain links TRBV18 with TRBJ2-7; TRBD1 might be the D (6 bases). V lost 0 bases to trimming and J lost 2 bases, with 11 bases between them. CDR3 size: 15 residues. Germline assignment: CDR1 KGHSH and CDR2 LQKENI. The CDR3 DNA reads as TGTGCCAGCTCACCACCACTGGGGGCGACCTACGAGCAGTACTTC. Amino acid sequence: CASSPPLGATYEQYF.

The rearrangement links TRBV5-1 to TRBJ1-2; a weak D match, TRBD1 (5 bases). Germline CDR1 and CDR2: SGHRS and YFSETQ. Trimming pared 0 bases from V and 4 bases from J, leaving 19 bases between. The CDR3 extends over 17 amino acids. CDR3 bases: TGCGCCAGCAGCTTGGATTTTGGGGCCGGAGCCTTCTATGGCTACACCTTC. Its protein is CASSLDFGAGAFYGYTF. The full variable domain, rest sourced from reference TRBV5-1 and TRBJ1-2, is KAGVTQTPRYLIKTRGQQVTLSCSPISGHRSVSWYQQTPGQGLQFLFEYFSETQRNKGNFPGRFSGRQFSNSRSEMNVSTLELGDSALYLCASSLDFGAGAFYGYTFGSGTRLTVV.

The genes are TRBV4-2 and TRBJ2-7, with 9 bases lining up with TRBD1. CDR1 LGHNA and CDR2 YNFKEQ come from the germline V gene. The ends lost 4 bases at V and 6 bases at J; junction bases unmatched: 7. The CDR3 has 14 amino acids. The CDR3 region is CASSRDRETSEQYF. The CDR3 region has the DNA TGTGCCAGCAGCCGGGACAGGGAAACTAGCGAGCAGTACTTC.

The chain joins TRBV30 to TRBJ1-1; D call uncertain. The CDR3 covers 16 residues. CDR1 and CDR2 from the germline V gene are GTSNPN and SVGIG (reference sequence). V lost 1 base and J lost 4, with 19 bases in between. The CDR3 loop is CAWSARTPQAATEAFF. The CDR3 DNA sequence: TGTGCCTGGAGTGCCAGGACTCCCCAAGCAGCCACTGAAGCTTTCTTT.

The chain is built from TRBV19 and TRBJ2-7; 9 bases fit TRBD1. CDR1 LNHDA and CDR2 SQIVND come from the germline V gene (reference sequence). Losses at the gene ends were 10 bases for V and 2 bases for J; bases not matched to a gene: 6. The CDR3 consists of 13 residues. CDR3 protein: CATARDRAYEQYF. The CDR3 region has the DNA TGTGCCACCGCAAGGGACAGGGCCTACGAGCAGTACTTC.

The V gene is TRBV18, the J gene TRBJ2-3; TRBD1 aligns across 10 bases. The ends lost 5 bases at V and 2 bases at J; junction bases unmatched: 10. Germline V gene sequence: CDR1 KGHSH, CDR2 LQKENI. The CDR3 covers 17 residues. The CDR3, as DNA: TGTGCCAGCTCAAGTTTATGGGGGACAGGGGACACAGATACGCAGTATTTT. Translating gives CASSSLWGTGDTDTQYF.

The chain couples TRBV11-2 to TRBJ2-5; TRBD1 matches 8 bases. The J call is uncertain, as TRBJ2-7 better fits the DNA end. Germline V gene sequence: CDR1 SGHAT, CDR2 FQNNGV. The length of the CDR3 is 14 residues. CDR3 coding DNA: TGTGCCAGCAGCTTCACAGGGGGAGGCTACGAGCAGTACTTC. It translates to CASSFTGGGYEQYF.

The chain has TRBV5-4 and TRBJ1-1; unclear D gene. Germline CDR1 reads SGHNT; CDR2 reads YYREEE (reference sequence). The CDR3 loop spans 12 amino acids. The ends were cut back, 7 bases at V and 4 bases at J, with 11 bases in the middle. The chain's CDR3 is CASGGASTEAFF. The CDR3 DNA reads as TGTGCCAGCGGCGGTGCGTCCACTGAAGCTTTCTTT.

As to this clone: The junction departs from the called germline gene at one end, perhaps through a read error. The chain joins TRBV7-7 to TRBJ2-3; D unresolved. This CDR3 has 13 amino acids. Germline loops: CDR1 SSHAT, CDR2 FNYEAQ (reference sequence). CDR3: CASSPELRDTQYF. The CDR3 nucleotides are TGTGCTAGCAGCCCCGAGCTCAGGGATACGCAGTATTTT. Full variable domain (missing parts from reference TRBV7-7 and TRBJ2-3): GAGVSQSPRYKVTKRGQDVTLRCDPISSHATLYWYQQALGQGPEFLTYFNYEAQPDKSGLPSDRFSAERPEGSISTLTIQRTEQRDSAMYRCASSPELRDTQYFGPGTRLTVL.

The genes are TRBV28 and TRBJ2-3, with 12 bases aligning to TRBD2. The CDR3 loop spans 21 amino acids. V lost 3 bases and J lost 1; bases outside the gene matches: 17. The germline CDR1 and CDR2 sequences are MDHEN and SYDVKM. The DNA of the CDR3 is TGTGCCAGCAGTTTCGGGGGGGCTAGCGGGAGGGCCTATTCGGGCACAGATACGCAGTATTTT. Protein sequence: CASSFGGASGRAYSGTDTQYF. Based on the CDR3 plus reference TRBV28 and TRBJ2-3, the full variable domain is DVKVTQSSRYLVKRTGEKVFLECVQDMDHENMFWYRQDPGLGLRLIYFSYDVKMKEKGDIPEGYSVSREKKERFSLILESASTNQTSMYLCASSFGGASGRAYSGTDTQYFGPGTRLTVL.

CDR3 nucleotides: TGCAGCGTTGTGTATAACCAAGAGACCCAGTACTTC. It encodes CSVVYNQETQYF. J is TRBJ2-5 and V is TRBV29-1; no clear D. Trimming removed 4 bases from V and 0 bases from J, with 6 bases in between. The germline gives CDR1 SQVTM, CDR2 ANQGSEA. The CDR3 is 12 amino acids.

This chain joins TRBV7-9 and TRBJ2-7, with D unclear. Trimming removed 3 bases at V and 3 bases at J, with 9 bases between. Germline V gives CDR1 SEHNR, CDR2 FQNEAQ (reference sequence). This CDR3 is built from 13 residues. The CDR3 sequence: CASSFEGGYEQYF. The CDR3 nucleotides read TGTGCCAGCAGCTTCGAAGGCGGCTACGAGCAGTACTTC.

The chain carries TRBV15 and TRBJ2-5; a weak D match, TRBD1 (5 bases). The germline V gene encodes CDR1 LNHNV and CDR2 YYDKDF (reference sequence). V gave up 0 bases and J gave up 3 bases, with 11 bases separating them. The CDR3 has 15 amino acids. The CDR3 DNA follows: TGTGCCACCAGCAGAGAGGTAGCAGGGAAAGAGACCCAGTACTTC. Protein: CATSREVAGKETQYF.